The 8 T cell receptor beta chains below all came from one sample that was sequenced in a study of cytomegalovirus exposure and HLA in healthy donors. PCR amplification relied on 60 Vbeta primers (plus 13 Jbeta primers). Libraries were prepared by immunoSEQ multiplex PCR; TCRdb keeps only in-frame clonotypes and omits some of them. The sample records 170,000 or so clones, 77% being singletons. The sequencing sample was made of PBMCs. The receptors were sampled from a woman aged 30 to 39 in good health and CMV-seropositive.

The chain has TRBV11-2 and TRBJ2-1; D is possibly TRBD2 (5 bases). Germline V gene data show CDR1 as SGHAT and CDR2 as FQNNGV. The CDR3 consists of 14 residues. The V end lost 5 bases, the J end lost 7 bases, and 15 bases lay between the germline ends. The CDR3 region has the DNA TGTGCCAGCAGCCAAGGCGGGTACTTAAATGAGCAGTTCTTC. It yields the protein CASSQGGYLNEQFF.

The V call is TRBV28, the J call TRBJ2-1; TRBD2 matches at 11 bases. Germline V gene lookup returns CDR1 MDHEN and CDR2 SYDVKM. The length of the CDR3 is 16 residues. With V trimmed by 2 bases and J by 5 bases, 5 bases remained unmatched. The CDR3 protein is CASSLGLAGSNNEQFF. CDR3 nucleotide sequence: TGTGCCAGCAGTTTAGGACTAGCGGGTTCCAACAATGAGCAGTTCTTC.

The CDR3 bases are TGTGCCAGCAGCTTAACCTTTACAGGGTACACTGAAGCTTTCTTT. It translates to CASSLTFTGYTEAFF. The chain couples TRBV7-2 to TRBJ1-1, with D tentatively TRBD1 (6 bases). V gave up 2 bases and J gave up 3 bases, with 13 bases separating them. This CDR3 spans 15 amino acids. CDR1 and CDR2 (germline): SGHTA, FQGNSA.

The gene calls are TRBV6-5 and TRBJ1-2, with D possibly matching TRBD1 (6 bases). This CDR3 comprises 15 residues. Germline loops: CDR1 MNHEY, CDR2 SVGAGI. Trimming shortened V by 0 bases and J by 4 bases, and 12 bases separated the two germline ends. The CDR3 is CASSYSVGQFYGYTF. The CDR3 nucleotides read TGTGCCAGCAGTTACTCGGTTGGACAGTTCTATGGCTACACCTTC.

The chain has TRBV28 and TRBJ2-7; 10 bases are shared with TRBD2. Germline CDR1 and CDR2: MDHEN and SYDVKM. Germline trimming cut 5 bases from V and 9 bases from J; bases unmatched to any gene: 16. The CDR3 has 16 amino acids. This CDR3 is CASSQGPLAGRTGQYF. CDR3 in DNA: TGTGCCAGCAGTCAAGGCCCACTAGCGGGGCGTACGGGGCAGTACTTC.

The rearrangement uses TRBV4-3 and TRBJ2-2; 12 bases map to TRBD1. The CDR3 is 16 residues long. After removal of 0 bases from V and 7 bases from J, the junction contained 3 bases not matched to a gene. CDR1 LGHNA and CDR2 YSLEER come from the germline V gene. CDR3 bases: TGCGCCAGCAGCCAAGATGGGACAGGGGGCCACGGGGAGCTGTTTTTT. As protein: CASSQDGTGGHGELFF.

The chain is built from TRBV5-5 and TRBJ2-1; 9 bases are shared with TRBD2. Germline CDR1 SGHKS, CDR2 YYEKEE (reference sequence). This CDR3 has 16 residues. Trimming at V came to 3 bases and at J to 0 bases, leaving 4 bases not matched to a gene. The chain's CDR3 is CASSSLSGSSYNEQFF. The CDR3 coding sequence is TGTGCCAGCAGCTCTCTTAGCGGGAGCTCCTACAATGAGCAGTTCTTC.

CDR3 residues: CASSYTSGRGYEQYF. The CDR3 coding sequence is TGTGCCAGCAGTTACACAAGCGGGAGAGGGTACGAGCAGTACTTC. The chain employs TRBV6-5 and TRBJ2-7, with TRBD2 matching 8 bases. Germline-derived CDR1 and CDR2 are MNHEY and SVGAGI. The CDR3 is made up of 15 amino acids. V lost 2 bases to trimming and J lost 4 bases; unmatched junction nucleotides: 7.